Only a few counts were recorded for the clone carrying this T cell receptor beta chain. What it binds is unknown. This sample was included in a study of T-cell memory formation after mild COVID-19. Study background: TCR clusters mostly belonged to single donors.

Looked up from germline, CDR1 is MNHNS and CDR2 is SASEGT. V dropped 0 bases and J dropped 3 bases, with 12 bases sitting between them. The CDR3 spans 15 residues. Findings and limits, study-wide: A second wave of clones peaked on day 37, and their SARS-CoV-2 specificity went unconfirmed. There were some responding clones in pre-infection memory, which suggested that cross-reactive memory had joined.

One entry per CDR3 protein, called by TCRdb with MiXCR from the 5' RACE reads. The table lists more than 300,000 distinct CDR3 sequences, less than 25% of them singletons. This sequence was found in a young man who had mild COVID-19 (a few samples of this study predate the infection). Cell type and time point are not known. The gene calls are TRBV6-1 and TRBJ2-7; no firm D call. The source material was PBMCs or a T cell subset sorted from them (not recorded which). CDR3 protein: CASSEAAGGIYEQYF. CDR3 nucleotides: TGTGCCAGCAGTGAAGCCGCAGGCGGAATCTACGAGCAGTACTTC.